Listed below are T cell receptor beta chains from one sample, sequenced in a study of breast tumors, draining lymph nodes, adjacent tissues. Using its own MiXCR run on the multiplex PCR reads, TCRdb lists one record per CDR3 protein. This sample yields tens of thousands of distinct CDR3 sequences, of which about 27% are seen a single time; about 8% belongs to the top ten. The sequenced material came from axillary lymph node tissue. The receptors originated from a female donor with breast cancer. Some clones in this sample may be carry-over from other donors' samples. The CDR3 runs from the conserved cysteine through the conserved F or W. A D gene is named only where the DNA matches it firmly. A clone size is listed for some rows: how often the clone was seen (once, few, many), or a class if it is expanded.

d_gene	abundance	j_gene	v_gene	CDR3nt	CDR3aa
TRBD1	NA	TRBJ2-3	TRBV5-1	TGCGCCAGCCCCCACGAAGGGGGCGCAGATACGCAGTATTTT	CASPHEGGADTQYF
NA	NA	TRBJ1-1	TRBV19	TGTGCCAGTAGTATTTACCTCTCTCCGCCGGGGAACACTGAAGCTTTCTTT	CASSIYLSPPGNTEAFF
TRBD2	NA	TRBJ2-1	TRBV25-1	TGTGCCAGCAGTCTTAGCGGGACCAATGAGCAGTTCTTC	CASSLSGTNEQFF
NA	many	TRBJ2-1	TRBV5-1	TGCGCCAGCAGCTGGGAGGAGGGCCTTGTGAATGAGCAGTTCTTC	CASSWEEGLVNEQFF
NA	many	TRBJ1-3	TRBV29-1	TGCAGCGCCTCCGGGACACCTAGACTCTCTGGAAACACCATATATTTT	CSASGTPRLSGNTIYF
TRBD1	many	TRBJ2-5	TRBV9	TGTGCCAGCAGCGTAGGGTCGACAGGGGTTAGAGAGACCCAGTACTTC	CASSVGSTGVRETQYF
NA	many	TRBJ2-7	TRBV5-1	TGCGCCAGCAGCCAACGTGGAGGGGTCAACGACGAGCAGTACTTC	CASSQRGGVNDEQYF
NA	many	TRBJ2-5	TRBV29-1	TGCAGCGTCCGCAAGACAGTGGGGGAGACCCAGTACTTC	CSVRKTVGETQYF
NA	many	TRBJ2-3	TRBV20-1	TGCAGTGCTTTAGGGCGGGACACAGATACGCAGTATTTT	CSALGRDTDTQYF
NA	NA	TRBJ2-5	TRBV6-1	TGTGCCAGCAGTCAGGCCCTCGCGACCCAGTACTTC	CASSQALATQYF
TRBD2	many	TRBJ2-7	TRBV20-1	TGCAGTGCCCCGCCGGGACTACTAAGCCCCTACGAGCAGTACTTC	CSAPPGLLSPYEQYF
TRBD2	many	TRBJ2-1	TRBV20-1	TGCAGTGCTAGCAGCGGGAGGGGTTACAATGAGCAGTTCTTC	CSASSGRGYNEQFF
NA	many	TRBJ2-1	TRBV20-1	TGCAGTGCTAGTCTCATCAATGAGCAGTTCTTC	CSASLINEQFF
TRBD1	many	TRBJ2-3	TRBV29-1	TGCAGCGTCCGAAGACAGGGTGAACCCTTAGATACGCAGTATTTT	CSVRRQGEPLDTQYF
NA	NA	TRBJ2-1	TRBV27	TGTGCCAGCAGTCCCTACCAACTAGCTGAGCAGTTCTTC	CASSPYQLAEQFF
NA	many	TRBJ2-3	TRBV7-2	TGTGCCAGCAGCCCGGGACTTACAGATACGCAGTATTTT	CASSPGLTDTQYF
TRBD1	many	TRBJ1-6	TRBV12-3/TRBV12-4	TGTGCCAGCAGCCAGGGACAGTATTCACCCCTCCACTTT	CASSQGQYSPLHF
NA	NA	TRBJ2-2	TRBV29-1	TGCAGCGCCGTGTTGACCGGGGAGCTGTTTTTT	CSAVLTGELFF
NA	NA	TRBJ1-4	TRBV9	TGTGCCAGCAGCGCAGGGTCAGGCCTAGCGCCTAAGTCGAGGGAAAAACTGTTTTTT	CASSAGSGLAPKSREKLFF
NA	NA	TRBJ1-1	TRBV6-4	TGTGCCAGCAGTACCTCTACAGAACGAGAGGCTTTCTTT	CASSTSTEREAFF
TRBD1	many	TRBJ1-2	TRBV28	TGTGCCAGCAGAGCTGGCAGGGGGCAAGGCTACACCTTC	CASRAGRGQGYTF
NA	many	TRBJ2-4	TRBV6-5	TGTGCCAGCAGTTCCCTCATCGAAAACATTCAGTACTTC	CASSSLIENIQYF
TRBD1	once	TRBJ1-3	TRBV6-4	TGTGCCAGCAGCGCCGGGACAGGGGGCGCCCGCAGTGGAAACACCATATATTTT	CASSAGTGGARSGNTIYF
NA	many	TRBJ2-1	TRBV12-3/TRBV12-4	TGTGCCAGCACTATATCCCCTGGGAATGAGCAGTTCTTC	CASTISPGNEQFF
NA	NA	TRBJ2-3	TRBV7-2	TGTGCCAGCAGCTTATTTCAGGGCCCACTATCAGATACGCAGTATTTT	CASSLFQGPLSDTQYF
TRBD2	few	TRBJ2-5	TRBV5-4	TGTGCCAGCAGCCCAGGGAGGGTAGCGGGAGGCCAAGAGACCCAGTACTTC	CASSPGRVAGGQETQYF
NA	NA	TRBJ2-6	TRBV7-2	TGTGCCAGCAGCTTAGTAGGGGGCTCTGGGGCCAACGTCCTGACTTTC	CASSLVGGSGANVLTF
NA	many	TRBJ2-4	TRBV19	TGTGCCGTCACGAGTTGCGTCCACACTGACTTC	CAVTSCVHTDF
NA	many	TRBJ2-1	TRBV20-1	TGCAGTGCTAAAGACCTGCTGCATAGGTTCGACAATGAGCAGTTCTTC	CSAKDLLHRFDNEQFF
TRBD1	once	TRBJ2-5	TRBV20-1	TGCGGTGCTAGAGATCCGGGACAGGCTGCGGAGACCCAGTACTTC	CGARDPGQAAETQYF
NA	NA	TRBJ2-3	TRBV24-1	TGTGCCACCAGCGCAGAAGATTACAGCACAGGCACGCAGTATTTT	CATSAEDYSTGTQYF
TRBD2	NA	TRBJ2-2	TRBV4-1	TGCGCCAGCAGCCCGGGCGGGGGCGGGGAGCTGTTTTTT	CASSPGGGGELFF
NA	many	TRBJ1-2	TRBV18	TGTGCCAGCTCACCACGGGGGTATGGCTACACCTTC	CASSPRGYGYTF
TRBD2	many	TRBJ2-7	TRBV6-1	TGTGCCAGCAGTGAAGCTCTCTATGCTAGCGGGAATGATTACGAGCAGTACTTC	CASSEALYASGNDYEQYF
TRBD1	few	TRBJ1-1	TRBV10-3	TGTGCCATCAATAGACAGGGGGGAACTGAAGCTTTCTTT	CAINRQGGTEAFF
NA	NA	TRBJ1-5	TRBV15	TGTGCCACCAGCAGTCGGACTTTTACCCGGGGGAGCAATCAGCCCCAGCATTTT	CATSSRTFTRGSNQPQHF
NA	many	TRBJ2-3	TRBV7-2	TGTGCCAGCAGCTTATCAGTGCTGGATACGCAGTATTTT	CASSLSVLDTQYF
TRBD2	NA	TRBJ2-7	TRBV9	TGTGCCAGCAGCCCCGACATTGCGGGGGGCCACAACGAGCAGTACTTC	CASSPDIAGGHNEQYF
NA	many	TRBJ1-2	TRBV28	TGTGCCAGCAGGGAAGGGGGTATGGGGCATGGCTACACCTTC	CASREGGMGHGYTF
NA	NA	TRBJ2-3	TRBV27	TGTGCCAGCAGTTCGCTCGGGAGTACGCAGTATTTT	CASSSLGSTQYF
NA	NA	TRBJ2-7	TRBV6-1	TGTGCCAGCAGTGGTTTACGCTACGACGGGTACGAGCAGTACTTC	CASSGLRYDGYEQYF
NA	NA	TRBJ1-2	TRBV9	TGTGCCAGCAGCCCACAGGATCTCTATGGCTACACCTTC	CASSPQDLYGYTF